This TCR beta chain was sequenced for a study of technical replicates of blood from a handful of donors. In its sample, this clone was seen once. Only in-frame clones appear in the TCRdb table, and some are missing; sequencing was by immunoSEQ multiplex PCR. Of fewer than 70,000 clones in the sample, roughly 86% were seen once. There are 16 residues in the CDR3. Losses at the gene ends were 2 bases for V and 0 bases for J; bases not matched to a gene: 4. Germline V CDR1 and CDR2: SGHTA, FQGTGA. Sequenced sample: PBMCs. The rearrangement joins TRBV7-3 to TRBJ2-1; TRBD2 matches 7 bases. The source of this sequence is a human donor in good health. Some clones in this sample may be carry-over from other donors' samples. CDR3 sequence reads: CASSLRSGVSYNEQFF. The CDR3 nucleotides read TGTGCCAGCAGCTTACGGAGCGGGGTCTCCTACAATGAGCAGTTCTTC.